The sequence of this T cell receptor beta chain was determined in a study of blood T cell repertoires in COVID-19. Looking at the study overall: Sites in the United States, Italy and Spain provided acute and convalescent COVID-19 samples. Sources were T cells, B-cell-depleted T cells, or PBMCs; the material itself was cDNA or gDNA.

Authors' analysis steps: Reference gene primer amplification gave estimated nucleated cell counts. Assay: immunoSEQ multiplex PCR; the TCRdb copy retains only in-frame clones and omits some. The D gene and trimming were derived from the DNA, and the V and J assignments and clone size from that table. The repertoire holds 230,000 or so clones, with 89% as singletons. The CDR3 has 15 amino acids. V dropped 2 bases and J dropped 6; count of bases not matched to a gene: 5. CDR1 MNHEY and CDR2 SVGAGI come from the germline V gene. This clonotype originated in a woman between 40 and 50 years old who had recovered from COVID-19. The sequenced sample was peripheral blood. The chain employs TRBV6-5 and TRBJ1-5; TRBD1 agrees at 9 bases. CDR3: CASSYTADRGQPQHF. Written as DNA, the CDR3 is TGTGCCAGCAGTTACACAGCGGACAGGGGTCAGCCCCAGCATTTT.